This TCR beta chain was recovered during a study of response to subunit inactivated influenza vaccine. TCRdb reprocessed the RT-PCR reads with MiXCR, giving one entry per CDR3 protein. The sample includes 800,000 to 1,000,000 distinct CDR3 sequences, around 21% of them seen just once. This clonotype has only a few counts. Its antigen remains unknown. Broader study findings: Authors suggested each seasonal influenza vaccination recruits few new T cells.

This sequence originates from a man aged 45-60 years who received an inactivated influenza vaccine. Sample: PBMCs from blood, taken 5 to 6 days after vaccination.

The CDR3 sequence is CASSYLGTGGYNEQFF. Here the CDR3 DNA reads TGTGCCAGCAGTTACTTGGGGACAGGGGGATACAATGAGCAGTTCTTC. This chain connects TRBV6-5 to TRBJ2-1; TRBD1 aligns across 11 bases. The germline V gene encodes CDR1 MNHEY and CDR2 SVGAGI. This CDR3 is built from 16 residues. Trimming cost V 1 base and J 4 bases; bases outside gene matches: 3.